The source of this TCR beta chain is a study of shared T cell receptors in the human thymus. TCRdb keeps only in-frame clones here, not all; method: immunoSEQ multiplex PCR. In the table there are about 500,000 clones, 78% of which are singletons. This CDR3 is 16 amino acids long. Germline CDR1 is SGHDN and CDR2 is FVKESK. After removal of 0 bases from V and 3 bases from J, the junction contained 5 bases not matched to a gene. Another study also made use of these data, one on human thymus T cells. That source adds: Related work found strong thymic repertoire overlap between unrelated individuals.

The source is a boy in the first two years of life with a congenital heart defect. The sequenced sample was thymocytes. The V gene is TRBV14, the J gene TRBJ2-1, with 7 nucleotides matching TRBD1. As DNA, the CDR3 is TGTGCCAGCAGCCAAGATGCAGGGGGTGACTACAATGAGCAGTTCTTC. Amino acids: CASSQDAGGDYNEQFF.